The clone carrying this T cell receptor beta chain came up a few times. MiXCR was run by TCRdb on the RT-PCR reads, yielding one entry per CDR3 protein. The sample lists hundreds of thousands of distinct CDR3 sequences; 12% to 15% were seen once. Germline V gene lookup returns CDR1 LGHNA and CDR2 YNFKEQ. The CDR3 sequence is 18 residues long. Trimming took 0 bases from V and 2 from J; bases not matched to a gene: 7. The gene calls are TRBV4-2 and TRBJ2-6, with 7 bases that match TRBD1. The source is a female donor in good health, serving as a healthy control. Input material: memory CD4+ T cells from blood. The CDR3, as DNA: TGTGCCAGCAGCCAAGATGAAGGCAGGGGGACTGGGGCCAACGTCCTGACTTTC. Its protein product is CASSQDEGRGTGANVLTF.